The source of this T cell receptor (beta chain) is a study of T cell responses to AZD1222 COVID-19 vaccine. This clone is a singleton in its sample. As yet, its antigen is unknown. This CDR3 region has 18 residues. Trimming stripped 0 bases from V and 9 bases from J, with 24 bases between. Germline V lookup: CDR1 LGHNA, CDR2 YNFKEQ. Sequencing used immunoSEQ multiplex PCR; TCRdb keeps in-frame clones, though not all of them. The sample comprises 110,000 or so clones, approximately 90% of which are singletons, and approximately 6.9% rests with the top ten. General study findings and limits: Donor demographics were predominantly white British with a female majority; clonal diversity may be underestimated. Just five to seven people given AZD1222 tested seropositive at baseline. The peak T cell response came first, and repertoires were sampled only after it. The span of vaccine-associated CD4 TCRs extended across spike, with dominance at 160-218 and 743-854.

This specimen consisted of peripheral blood, obtained 28 days after the second AZD1222 dose. This TCR was recovered from an adult who received the AZD1222 COVID-19 vaccine. The chain links TRBV4-2 to TRBJ2-1; D possibly corresponds to TRBD2 (7 bases). CDR3 in amino acids: CASSQDIWRGGKRSEQFF. CDR3 coding DNA: TGTGCCAGCAGCCAAGATATCTGGAGGGGGGGCAAGCGGAGTGAGCAGTTCTTC.